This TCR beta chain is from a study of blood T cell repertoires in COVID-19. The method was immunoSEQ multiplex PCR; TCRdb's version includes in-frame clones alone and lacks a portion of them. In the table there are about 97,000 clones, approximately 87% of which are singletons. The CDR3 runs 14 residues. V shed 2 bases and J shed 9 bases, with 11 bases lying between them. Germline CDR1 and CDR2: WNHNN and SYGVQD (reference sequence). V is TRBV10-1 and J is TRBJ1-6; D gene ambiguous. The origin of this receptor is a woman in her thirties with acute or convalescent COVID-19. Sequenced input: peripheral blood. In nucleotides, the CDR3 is TGCGCCAGCAGTGAGGAACGGGCGGGTTCACCCCTCCACTTT. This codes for CASSEERAGSPLHF.